These 29 T cell receptor beta chains were sequenced from one sample in a study of neurological immune-mediated disorders. Documented time point: longitudinal time-point 2. TCRdb ran MiXCR on the 5' RACE reads and lists one entry per CDR3 protein. Of some 30,000 distinct CDR3 sequences listed, about an eighth were seen once; the top ten hold about 2.3%. The specimen was PBMCs. These receptors originate from a woman aged 40 to 50 in good health.

This clonotype was counted ten times or more. The genes are TRBV9 and TRBJ2-7; 8 bases match TRBD2. V gave up 2 bases and J gave up 3 bases; unmatched junction bases: 10. Germline V gene sequence: CDR1 SGDLS, CDR2 YYNGEE. This CDR3 is built from 16 residues. The CDR3 is CASSVTPIAGYYEQYF. DNA for the CDR3: TGTGCCAGCAGCGTTACCCCGATAGCGGGGTACTACGAGCAGTACTTC.

This clonotype was observed many times. The rearrangement joins TRBV6-6 to TRBJ2-4; tentatively, D is TRBD2 (7 bases). V dropped 5 bases and J dropped 12 bases, with 14 bases sitting between them. CDR1 MNHNY and CDR2 SVGAGI come from the germline V gene (reference sequence). The CDR3 covers 12 residues. CDR3 in amino acids: CASSQQGGTQYF. CDR3 nucleotide sequence: TGTGCCAGCAGTCAACAGGGAGGGACTCAGTACTTC.

This sequence joins TRBV20-1 and TRBJ1-2; 9 nucleotides match TRBD1. Trimming at V came to 1 base and at J to 8 bases, leaving 5 bases not matched to a gene. In germline, CDR1 is DFQATT, CDR2 SNEGSKA (reference sequence). This CDR3 is 13 amino acids long. For the CDR3, the DNA is TGCAGTGCTAGAGGGGACAGGGAAAGGGGCTACACCTTC. Its translation is CSARGDRERGYTF.

This clonotype was seen at least ten times. The V and J genes are TRBV20-1 and TRBJ1-4, with D unresolved. The CDR3 is 14 residues long. V dropped 7 bases and J dropped 0 bases, with 12 bases sitting between them. Looked up from germline, CDR1 is DFQATT and CDR2 is SNEGSKA (reference sequence). The CDR3 is CSVIGPATNEKLFF. DNA of the CDR3: TGCAGTGTTATAGGTCCCGCAACTAATGAAAAACTGTTTTTT.

There are many counts of this clonotype. The V call is TRBV20-1, the J call TRBJ2-3; D gene uncertain. The germline V gene has CDR1 DFQATT and CDR2 SNEGSKA (reference sequence). The CDR3 contains 14 residues. Trimming left V 2 bases short and J 0 bases short, with 9 bases between. CDR3 DNA sequence: TGCAGTGCTAGAAAATCATCTAGCACAGATACGCAGTATTTT. Encoded protein: CSARKSSSTDTQYF.

About this clonotype itself: A much larger clone sits a single nucleotide away, making a read error possible. The CDR3 loop reads CSCGRSWEQFF. The CDR3 nucleotides are TGCAGCTGCGGGAGGAGTTGGGAGCAGTTCTTC. The chain employs TRBV29-1 and TRBJ2-1; 8 bases agree with TRBD2. This CDR3 has 11 amino acids. Germline CDR1 reads SQVTM; CDR2 reads ANQGSEA. J was trimmed by 10 bases and V by 8 bases; bases with no gene match: 7.

This rearrangement joins TRBV3-1 to TRBJ1-2, with D perhaps TRBD1 (5 bases). This CDR3 comprises 13 residues. In germline, CDR1 is LGHDT, CDR2 YNNKEL (reference sequence). V dropped 4 bases and J dropped 7 bases, with 13 bases sitting between them. CDR3 DNA sequence: TGTGCCAGCAGCCCCTTCCGGGGGGTTGGCTACACCTTC. Translating gives CASSPFRGVGYTF.

This clonotype turned up a few times. The chain recombines TRBV30 with TRBJ1-1, with unresolved D. Germline CDR1 GTSNPN, CDR2 SVGIG (reference sequence). The V gene lost 2 bases and the J gene lost 0 bases, with 10 bases spanning the gap. The CDR3 has 14 residues. The CDR3 DNA sequence: TGTGCCTGGAGTTACGGTCCGGTGAACACTGAAGCTTTCTTT. It specifies CAWSYGPVNTEAFF.

At least ten counts were recorded for this clonotype. V is TRBV6-5 and J is TRBJ1-5; 7 bases line up with TRBD1. After removal of 5 bases from V and 3 bases from J, the junction contained 7 bases not matched to a gene. Germline V lookup: CDR1 MNHEY, CDR2 SVGAGI. CDR3 length: 15 amino acids. The CDR3 is CASSRDRRDNQPQHF. The CDR3 nucleotides are TGTGCCAGCAGTCGGGACAGAAGGGACAATCAGCCCCAGCATTTT.

Many counts were recorded for this clonotype. V and J are TRBV20-1 and TRBJ2-1; D tentatively reads TRBD1 or TRBD2 (6 bases each). Germline loops: CDR1 DFQATT, CDR2 SNEGSKA (reference sequence). The CDR3 is 17 amino acids. Trimming cost V 3 bases and J 8 bases, with 26 bases left between them. The CDR3 here is CSASSSWGLARIDEQFF. CDR3 nucleotides: TGCAGTGCTAGTTCCAGCTGGGGGCTAGCGAGGATCGATGAGCAGTTCTTC.

Many counts were recorded for this clonotype. This chain links TRBV25-1 with TRBJ2-2; TRBD2 matches at 13 bases. CDR1 and CDR2 (germline): MGHDK, SYGVNS. Losses at the gene ends were 4 bases for V and 7 bases for J; bases not matched to a gene: 3. The CDR3 is made up of 15 amino acids. CDR3 nucleotides: TGTGCCAGCAGTGTACTAGCGGGAGGGTACGGGGAGCTGTTTTTT. Its protein product is CASSVLAGGYGELFF.

This clonotype was observed many times. DNA of the CDR3: TGCAGTGCTACCCCAAGGAACACTGAAGCTTTCTTT. Its protein is CSATPRNTEAFF. The V gene is TRBV20-1, the J gene TRBJ1-1; D not resolved. CDR3 length: 12 amino acids. In germline, CDR1 is DFQATT, CDR2 SNEGSKA (reference sequence). With 4 bases removed from V and 1 base from J, the gap between germline ends came to 7 bases.

This clonotype was seen repeatedly, ten times or more. The chain links TRBV2 to TRBJ2-1, with 9 bases identical to TRBD2. Germline values: CDR1 SNHLY, CDR2 FYNNEI. With 5 bases clipped from V and 5 bases from J, the junction kept 13 bases outside the gene matches. The CDR3 length is 17 residues. The CDR3 bases are TGTGCCAGCAGTCCGCTAGCGGGGCTAAGCCTCCACAATGAGCAGTTCTTC. This codes for CASSPLAGLSLHNEQFF.

This clonotype was detected many times. The chain recombines TRBV2 with TRBJ2-7, with 9 bases aligning to TRBD2. Trimming took 11 bases from V and 3 from J; bases not matched to a gene: 14. The CDR3 runs 15 residues. Germline CDR1 reads SNHLY; CDR2 reads FYNNEI. The CDR3 DNA sequence: TGTGCCCTGGGACGGAGGCAAGCGGGAGGCTACGAGCAGTACTTC. Translation: CALGRRQAGGYEQYF.

This clonotype was detected many times. The chain has TRBV6-2 or TRBV6-3 and TRBJ2-2, with no clear D. Looked up from germline, CDR1 is MNHEY and CDR2 is SVGEGT. Trimming shortened V by 5 bases and J by 2 bases, and 15 bases separated the two germline ends. CDR3 length: 16 residues. Written as DNA, the CDR3 is TGTGCCAGCAGTCGCCTCCGCAGGTTAAACACCGGGGAGCTGTTTTTT. Residues: CASSRLRRLNTGELFF.

This clonotype was seen ten or more times. The chain is built from TRBV7-9 and TRBJ2-7; no clear D. The CDR3 is 12 amino acids. Germline V CDR1 and CDR2: SEHNR, FQNEAQ (reference sequence). Trimming took off 5 bases at V and 0 bases at J, with 5 bases between the two ends. The CDR3 sequence is CASSQGSYEQYF. In DNA form, the CDR3 reads TGTGCCAGCAGCCAAGGCTCCTACGAGCAGTACTTC. The whole variable domain, filled in from reference TRBV7-9 and TRBJ2-7, reads DTGVSQNPRHKITKRGQNVTFRCDPISEHNRLYWYRQTLGQGPEFLTYFQNEAQLEKSRLLSDRFSAERPKGSFSTLEIQRTEQGDSAMYLCASSQGSYEQYFGPGTRLTVT.

Points on this clonotype: This may be a read error, as it is one base from a much larger clone. The chain couples TRBV25-1 to TRBJ2-7; D remains unclear. Trimming took 0 bases from V and 3 from J, leaving 6 bases between them. Germline CDR1 MGHDK, CDR2 SYGVNS. This CDR3 has 13 amino acids. The CDR3 nucleotides are TGTGCCAGCAGTGAATACCAAGACTACGAGCAGTACTTC. It codes for CASSEYQDYEQYF.

There are many counts of this clonotype. V is TRBV9 and J is TRBJ1-3; the match to TRBD1 covers 7 bases. CDR3 length: 14 residues. Per germline, CDR1 SGDLS and CDR2 YYNGEE. Germline trimming cut 3 bases from V and 4 bases from J; bases unmatched to any gene: 4. The CDR3 DNA sequence: TGTGCCAGCAGCGGACAGGGAATCGGAAACACCATATATTTT. It yields the protein CASSGQGIGNTIYF.

This clonotype was recorded at least ten times. A single base separates this from a much larger clone, so it may be a read error. The chain has TRBV12-3 or TRBV12-4 and TRBJ1-2; D remains ambiguous. CDR3 length equals 14 residues. CDR3 in DNA: TGTGCCAGCAGTTTAATACCGGCCAACTATGACTACACCTTC. This gives the protein CASSLIPANYDYTF.

In its sample, this clonotype was seen many times. The gene calls are TRBV7-2 and TRBJ1-1; D is undetermined. The CDR3 spans 14 residues. With 1 base removed from V and 4 bases from J, the gap between germline ends came to 10 bases. In germline, CDR1 is SGHTA, CDR2 FQGNSA. CDR3 region: CASSLGRRITEAFF. The CDR3 DNA follows: TGTGCCAGCAGCTTAGGACGGAGGATCACTGAAGCTTTCTTT.

This clonotype was recorded many times. The V call is TRBV7-3, the J call TRBJ2-1; 8 bases align to TRBD2. J gave up 7 bases and V 4 bases, and 15 bases lay outside the gene matches. CDR1 and CDR2 from the germline V gene are SGHTA and FQGTGA. This CDR3 region has 17 residues. The CDR3 nucleotides read TGTGCCAGCAGCTCCTTCCCCACTAGCGGACTTAAAAATGAGCAGTTCTTC. Its protein product is CASSSFPTSGLKNEQFF.

This clonotype was counted at least ten times. The chain has TRBV9 and TRBJ2-2; D may be TRBD1 (5 bases). The CDR3 contains 16 residues. Between the trimmed V and J ends, which lost 1 base and 4 bases, there was a span of 14 bases. Germline V gives CDR1 SGDLS, CDR2 YYNGEE. The CDR3 region is CASSVNGQGGTGELFF. DNA for the CDR3: TGTGCCAGCAGCGTAAACGGGCAGGGCGGCACCGGGGAGCTGTTTTTT.

This clonotype was detected ten times or more. The gene calls are TRBV7-2 and TRBJ1-6; maybe TRBD1 (5 bases). The germline V gene has CDR1 SGHTA and CDR2 FQGNSA. V was trimmed by 1 base and J by 9 bases, leaving 13 bases between them. The CDR3 extends over 15 amino acids. Here the CDR3 DNA reads TGTGCCAGCAGCTTAGAAGGGGCGGTCGGTTCACCCCTCCACTTT. It codes for CASSLEGAVGSPLHF.

This clonotype was observed at least ten times. The V call is TRBV30, the J call TRBJ2-4; perhaps TRBD1 as D (6 bases). Germline lookup yields CDR1 GTSNPN and CDR2 SVGIG (reference sequence). The CDR3 contains 15 residues. V was shortened by 0 bases and J by 2 bases, with 11 bases between the two germline ends. In DNA form, the CDR3 reads TGTGCCTGGAGTGTGCCAGGGGTAACCAAAAACATTCAGTACTTC. Protein product: CAWSVPGVTKNIQYF.

The table lists this clonotype with many counts. The CDR3 region has the DNA TGTGCCAGCAGCCTACAGGGGGCGGACACTGAAGCTTTCTTT. Translation: CASSLQGADTEAFF. The V gene is TRBV5-8, the J gene TRBJ1-1; 9 bases map to TRBD1. Unmatched junction bases numbered 4, after V lost 4 bases and J lost 3 bases. Germline assignment: CDR1 SGHTS and CDR2 YDEGEE. The CDR3 contains 14 residues.

Only a few counts were recorded for this clonotype. The chain links TRBV5-1 to TRBJ1-2; tentatively, D is TRBD1 (5 bases). V was shortened by 7 bases and J by 3 bases, with 10 bases between the two germline ends. CDR3 size: 12 residues. Germline V gives CDR1 SGHRS, CDR2 YFSETQ. The CDR3 here is CASGTGDYGYTF. CDR3 nucleotides: TGCGCCAGCGGTACAGGAGACTATGGCTACACCTTC.

This clonotype came up many times. The V gene is TRBV5-5, the J gene TRBJ2-5; 11 bases match TRBD2. CDR1 is SGHKS and CDR2 is YYEKEE in the germline V gene (reference sequence). With V trimmed by 4 bases and J by 5 bases, 10 bases remained unmatched. The length of the CDR3 is 16 residues. The CDR3 loop is CASSANLAGGLETQYF. CDR3 DNA sequence: TGTGCCAGCAGCGCAAACCTAGCGGGGGGCCTGGAGACCCAGTACTTC.

This clonotype was seen repeatedly, ten times or more. The J gene is TRBJ2-3, the V gene TRBV29-1; no definite D call. Trimming cost V 4 bases and J 4 bases, with 6 bases left between them. Germline loops: CDR1 SQVTM, CDR2 ANQGSEA. There are 11 residues in the CDR3. The CDR3 reads CSVAAPDTQYF. The CDR3 DNA reads TGCAGCGTTGCTGCCCCAGATACGCAGTATTTT.

Ten or more counts support this clonotype. The J gene is TRBJ1-1, the V gene TRBV6-6; D may be TRBD1 (5 bases). The CDR3 totals 16 residues. Trimming cost V 2 bases and J 2 bases, with 15 bases left between them. Germline V CDR1 and CDR2: MNHNY, SVGAGI (reference sequence). CDR3 loop: CASSYPRDGLNTEAFF. CDR3 nucleotides: TGTGCCAGCAGTTACCCACGGGACGGACTAAACACTGAAGCTTTCTTT.